The 15 T cell receptor beta chains below were found in one sample sequenced in a study of blood T cell repertoires in COVID-19. Assay: immunoSEQ multiplex PCR; the TCRdb copy retains only in-frame clones and omits some. In the table there are approximately 180,000 clones, about 90% of which are singletons. The sample comprised PBMCs or T cells enriched from blood (not recorded which). Source of these receptors: a human donor with acute COVID-19. The donor label of this sample is uncertain.

This sequence joins TRBV6-5 and TRBJ2-2, with D perhaps matching TRBD1 (7 bases). Germline CDR1 reads MNHEY; CDR2 reads SVGAGI. The ends were cut back, 7 bases at V and 5 bases at J, with 11 bases in the middle. The length of the CDR3 is 13 residues. The CDR3 coding sequence is TGTGCCAGCATGGCAGGGGGGACCGGGGAGCTGTTTTTT. It translates to CASMAGGTGELFF.

This clone was seen once. This rearrangement joins TRBV12-3 or TRBV12-4 to TRBJ2-5, with D maybe TRBD2 (6 bases). CDR3 length equals 13 residues. Trimming pared 6 bases from V and 1 base from J, leaving 9 bases between. The CDR3 reads CASRGGAQETQYF. Here the CDR3 DNA reads TGTGCCAGCAGGGGCGGGGCCCAAGAGACCCAGTACTTC.

This rearrangement joins TRBV18 to TRBJ1-1; tentatively, D is TRBD1 (5 bases). CDR1 is KGHSH, CDR2 LQKENI, per germline. V lost 4 bases and J lost 6, with 18 bases in between. The CDR3 length is 15 residues. The CDR3 sequence: CASSRRGGGAAEAFF. CDR3 coding DNA: TGTGCCAGCTCACGTCGGGGTGGAGGGGCCGCTGAAGCTTTCTTT. The whole variable domain, filled in from reference TRBV18 and TRBJ1-1, reads NAGVMQNPRHLVRRRGQEARLRCSPMKGHSHVYWYRQLPEEGLKFMVYLQKENIIDESGMPKERFSAEFPKEGPSILRIQQVVRGDSAAYFCASSRRGGGAAEAFFGQGTRLTVV.

The V gene is TRBV6-5, the J gene TRBJ2-7, with TRBD1 matching 8 bases. Germline values: CDR1 MNHEY, CDR2 SVGAGI. The V segment lost 5 bases and the J segment 6 bases; nucleotides outside the gene matches: 12. This CDR3 has 15 residues. CDR3 DNA: TGTGCCAGCAGTAACCAAGGACAGGGACAGCGCGAGCAGTACTTC. Translated: CASSNQGQGQREQYF.

The chain links TRBV5-1 to TRBJ2-3, with TRBD1 as a possible D gene (6 bases). Trimming stripped 4 bases from V and 0 bases from J, with 12 bases between. CDR3 length: 15 amino acids. CDR1 SGHRS and CDR2 YFSETQ come from the germline V gene. CDR3 loop: CASSTGQRSTDTQYF. The CDR3 nucleotides read TGCGCCAGCAGCACTGGACAGCGAAGCACAGATACGCAGTATTTT.

The rearrangement joins TRBV27 to TRBJ1-4, with a tentative D call TRBD1 (6 bases). This CDR3 has 15 residues. Trimming pared 5 bases from V and 8 bases from J, leaving 18 bases between. The germline V gene has CDR1 MNHEY and CDR2 SMNVEV (reference sequence). The CDR3 DNA reads as TGTGCCAGCAGTCCCTACAGGGTCGAAGAGGAAAAACTGTTTTTT. It translates to CASSPYRVEEEKLFF.

V is TRBV7-8 and J is TRBJ1-4, with no clear D. The ends were cut back, 0 bases at V and 8 bases at J, with 10 bases in the middle. Germline CDR1 reads SGHVS; CDR2 reads FQNEAQ. The CDR3 contains 14 residues. In DNA, the CDR3 is TGTGCCAGCAGCTTAGCGTATAGAGGGGAAAAACTGTTTTTT. Its translation is CASSLAYRGEKLFF.

This chain connects TRBV11-3 to TRBJ2-1, with 10 bases identical to TRBD2. V was pared by 5 bases and J by 3 bases, with 1 base of the junction left unmatched. The CDR3 has 14 amino acids. From germline, CDR1 is SGHNT and CDR2 YENEEA. CDR3 in amino acids: CASSLAGDYNEQFF. Here the CDR3 DNA reads TGTGCCAGCAGCCTAGCGGGGGACTACAATGAGCAGTTCTTC.

J is TRBJ2-1 and V is TRBV30, with unresolved D. The CDR3 runs 16 residues. CDR1 is GTSNPN, CDR2 SVGIG, per germline (reference sequence). Trimming cost V 0 bases and J 5 bases, with 17 bases left between them. CDR3 sequence: CAWSVPRRPANNEQFF. For the CDR3, the DNA is TGTGCCTGGAGTGTACCGAGGCGCCCCGCTAACAATGAGCAGTTCTTC.

V gene TRBV24-1 combines with J gene TRBJ1-1; D is perhaps TRBD1 (5 bases). Between the trimmed V and J ends, which lost 7 bases and 4 bases, there was a span of 24 bases. Looked up from germline, CDR1 is KGHDR and CDR2 is SFDVKD. This CDR3 has 17 residues. CDR3 residues: CATRPGGGVEKTTEAFF. The CDR3 DNA sequence: TGTGCCACCAGGCCCGGGGGAGGGGTAGAGAAGACCACTGAAGCTTTCTTT.

The chain has TRBV6-1 and TRBJ1-6; 8 bases are shared with TRBD1. The CDR3 covers 19 residues. V gave up 2 bases and J gave up 7 bases; unmatched junction bases: 16. The germline V gene has CDR1 MNHNS and CDR2 SASEGT. The CDR3 loop reads CASSEPGRWDYRGNSPLHF. CDR3 nucleotides: TGTGCCAGCAGTGAACCCGGGCGATGGGACTACAGGGGGAATTCACCCCTCCACTTT.

On this clone: The identical CDR3 is also encoded by other nucleotide sequences in the sample. The chain links TRBV7-9 to TRBJ1-2; 7 bases agree with TRBD1. Trimming removed 5 bases from V and 6 bases from J; junction bases left unmatched: 3. This CDR3 has 12 residues. Germline V gives CDR1 SEHNR, CDR2 FQNEAQ (reference sequence). The CDR3 protein is CASSPDRDGYTF. CDR3 sequence (DNA): TGTGCCAGCAGCCCAGACAGGGATGGCTACACCTTC. Full variable domain (missing parts from reference TRBV7-9 and TRBJ1-2): DTGVSQNPRHKITKRGQNVTFRCDPISEHNRLYWYRQTLGQGPEFLTYFQNEAQLEKSRLLSDRFSAERPKGSFSTLEIQRTEQGDSAMYLCASSPDRDGYTFGSGTRLTVV.

Note on this clone: Sequence at one end of the junction differs from germline and may be a read error. The CDR3 DNA follows: TGTGCCAGCAGCTTCAGGGCGGGGGCCTTC. This codes for CASSFRAGAF. V and J are TRBV5-8 and TRBJ2-7, with a possible D match to TRBD2 (7 bases). Germline V gene sequence: CDR1 SGHTS, CDR2 YDEGEE. CDR3 length: 10 residues.

This chain connects TRBV6-4 to TRBJ2-3, with 8 bases lining up with TRBD1. The CDR3 covers 15 residues. With V trimmed by 5 bases and J by 2 bases, 6 bases remained unmatched. Germline V CDR1 and CDR2: MRHNA, SNTAGT. CDR3 loop: CASSQDRGFTDTQYF. CDR3 DNA sequence: TGTGCCAGCAGTCAAGACAGGGGCTTCACAGATACGCAGTATTTT.

This chain links TRBV11-2 with TRBJ2-3, with 14 bases aligning to TRBD2. The V and J ends lost 5 bases and 5 bases, in that order; junction bases with no gene match: 6. The germline V gene encodes CDR1 SGHAT and CDR2 FQNNGV. The CDR3 totals 16 residues. The CDR3 region is CASSPGLAGVGDTQYF. CDR3 coding DNA: TGTGCCAGCAGCCCGGGACTAGCGGGGGTAGGAGATACGCAGTATTTT.